This T cell receptor (beta chain) came from a study of T cell repertoires and HLA-DP antigens. Profiling relied on immunoSEQ multiplex PCR, and the TCRdb table lists in-frame clones only, not all of them. The sample records around 90,000 clones, about 89% being singletons. Study outcomes and limitations: Naive and memory CD4+ cells were analysed together, not apart. Clones undetected before culture averaged roughly 40% against one allele and approximately 51% against the other.

Concerning this clone: Its target is unknown. The junction departs from the called germline gene at one end, perhaps through a read error. The sample holds other DNA sequences that translate to the same CDR3.

Germline values: CDR1 SNHLY, CDR2 FYNNEI. The CDR3 sequence is 11 residues long. The sample was CD4+ T cells from PBMCs. The chain recombines TRBV2 with TRBJ1-2; D call uncertain. This clonotype was obtained from a man aged 45-65 years in good health and CMV-seronegative. CDR3 sequence reads: CASSDHYGYTF. The CDR3 coding sequence is TGTGCCAGCAGTGACCACTATGGCTACACCTTT. Looking up the rest from reference TRBV2 and TRBJ1-2 gives the full variable domain: EPEVTQTPSHQVTQMGQEVILRCVPISNHLYFYWYRQILGQKVEFLVSFYNNEISEKSEIFDDQFSVERPDGSNFTLKIRSTKLEDSAMYFCASSDHYGYTFGSGTRLTVV.